The clone carrying this T cell receptor beta chain has more than one count but fewer than ten. The sample originates from a study of blood T cell repertoires in COVID-19. Trimming stripped 6 bases from V and 0 bases from J, with 8 bases between. Looked up from germline, CDR1 is LNHDA and CDR2 is SQIVND (reference sequence). The CDR3 loop spans 13 amino acids. This table comes from immunoSEQ multiplex PCR, and its TCRdb copy is limited to in-frame clones, with some not included. The table has about 250,000 clones, approximately 86% seen once. This sequence joins TRBV19 and TRBJ2-5; D possibly corresponds to TRBD1 (6 bases). Source material: peripheral blood. The receptor was derived from a woman aged 55-69 years who had recovered from COVID-19. The CDR3 DNA is TGTGCCAGTAGCCAGGGGAACCAAGAGACCCAGTACTTC. This codes for CASSQGNQETQYF.